The rows below give T cell receptor beta chains drawn from one sample of a study of beta chain features in type 1 diabetes. Sequenced by immunoSEQ multiplex PCR; TCRdb stores in-frame clones only, minus some. The sample lists about 240,000 clones, 25% to 30% occurring once. The sample consisted of central memory CD4+ T cells from blood. Receptors originate from a man aged 30 to 45 in good health. Both conserved end residues are part of each CDR3. A D gene is named only where the DNA matches it firmly. Rows give clone size only sometimes, using once, few, many, or a class for an expanded clone.

>TRBJ1-5|-|-|TRBV12-2
TGTGCAAGTCGCTCCCAGGTTCAGCCCCAGCATTTT
CASRSQVQPQHF
>TRBJ1-5|-|-|TRBV29-1
TGCAGCGTTGCCGACGGGGTCCTTGGCAATCAGCCCCAGCATTTT
CSVADGVLGNQPQHF
>TRBJ2-7|-|-|TRBV7-9
TGTGCCAGCAGCCAACCCGGGGCCGAGCAGTACTTC
CASSQPGAEQYF
>TRBJ2-5|-|-|TRBV7-9
TGTGCCAGCAGCCCCTGGGATCCAGGCGCAGAGACCCAGTACTTC
CASSPWDPGAETQYF
>TRBJ2-5|TRBD2|-|TRBV6-1
TGTGCCAGCAGTGAAGGATCTAGCGGGGGTGAGACCCAGTACTTC
CASSEGSSGGETQYF
>TRBJ1-2|-|-|TRBV19
TGTGCCAGTAGCAAAGCCTATGGCTACACCTTC
CASSKAYGYTF
>TRBJ2-3|TRBD1|many|TRBV29-1
TGCAGCGTGCTGGGACAGACCACAGATACGCAGTATTTT
CSVLGQTTDTQYF
>TRBJ2-7|-|few|TRBV30
TGTGCCTGGAGGGTAGGCAGGGTGTCCTACGAGCAGTACTTC
CAWRVGRVSYEQYF
>TRBJ2-5|-|-|TRBV2
TGTGCCAGCATAGGGGGAGGTAGTATGATGGTGACCCAGTACTTC
CASIGGGSMMVTQYF
>TRBJ1-2|TRBD1|-|TRBV7-2
TGTGCCAGCAGCCCTAGTGGGGGACAGAACTATGGCTACACCTTC
CASSPSGGQNYGYTF
>TRBJ2-3|TRBD2|few|TRBV7-2
TGTGCCAGCAGCCGAGATAGCGGGGCCGCCACAGATACGCAGTATTTT
CASSRDSGAATDTQYF
>TRBJ2-4|-|-|TRBV2
TGTGCCAGCAGTGAATCCCCGGCAGGTAAAAACATTCAGTACTTC
CASSESPAGKNIQYF
>TRBJ2-1|-|-|TRBV9
TGTGCCAGCAGCCACTCGCTAGGGAATGAGCAGTTCTTC
CASSHSLGNEQFF
>TRBJ1-5|TRBD1|few|TRBV5-6
TGTGCCAGCAGCGCCTTCACAGGGGGCGGTCAGCCCCAGCATTTT
CASSAFTGGGQPQHF
>TRBJ1-5|-|-|TRBV2
TGTGCCAGCAGAAGGGACGGCAATCAGCCCCAGCATTTT
CASRRDGNQPQHF
>TRBJ2-3|-|-|TRBV29-1
TGCAGCGTTGCCTCGGGGCCAGATACGCAGTATTTT
CSVASGPDTQYF
>TRBJ2-7|-|-|TRBV13
TGTGCCAGCAGCCCCCGGACAGCTCCCTACGAGCAGTACTTC
CASSPRTAPYEQYF
>TRBJ1-5|TRBD1|-|TRBV2
TGTGCCAGCAGTGAGTCAGGGGGACAGCCCCAGCATTTT
CASSESGGQPQHF
>TRBJ2-6|-|-|TRBV29-1
TGCAGCGTTGTTGGCTCTGGGGCCAACGTCCTGACTTTC
CSVVGSGANVLTF
>TRBJ2-1|-|few|TRBV7-9
TGTGCCAGCAGCGCAGATAACAGGGTACATGAGCAGTTCTTC
CASSADNRVHEQFF
>TRBJ2-7|TRBD2|-|TRBV5-1
TGCGCCAGCAGCTTGGAACCCCCCTCAACTAGCGGGGGCTCTTACGAGCAGTACTTC
CASSLEPPSTSGGSYEQYF
>TRBJ2-3|TRBD2|-|TRBV5-4
TGTGCCAGCAGCTTGGGGACTAGCGGTAGCACAGATACGCAGTATTTT
CASSLGTSGSTDTQYF
>TRBJ2-1|-|few|TRBV5-4
TGTGCCAGCAGTTCCGGGTCAACGAACTACAATGAGCAGTTCTTC
CASSSGSTNYNEQFF
>TRBJ1-5|-|-|TRBV5-6
TGTGCCAGCAGCTTGTCTACTGGGAGGAGCAATCAGCCCCAGCATTTT
CASSLSTGRSNQPQHF
>TRBJ2-7|-|few|TRBV6-1
TGTGCCAGCACCGTTGAGGGTCCTGACACCTACGAGCAGTACTTC
CASTVEGPDTYEQYF
>TRBJ2-5|-|-|TRBV2
TGTGCCAGCAGTGATAGGGGACCGGGCTTAGAGACCCAGTACTTC
CASSDRGPGLETQYF
>TRBJ2-3|-|few|TRBV7-9
TGTGCCAGCAGCTTAGGCGGGGGCATATCCACAGATACGCAGTATTTT
CASSLGGGISTDTQYF
>TRBJ2-1|-|many|TRBV7-2
TGTGCCAGCAGCGCCGCGCTGTATATAGAGCAGTTCTTC
CASSAALYIEQFF
>TRBJ2-2|-|few|TRBV5-1
TGCGCCAGCAAGGAACAGGGGAACACCGGGGAGCTGTTTTTT
CASKEQGNTGELFF
>TRBJ2-5|TRBD2|-|TRBV7-2
TGTGCCAGCAGCAGAAAGCGGGGACTACAAGAGACCCAGTACTTC
CASSRKRGLQETQYF
>TRBJ2-7|TRBD1|-|TRBV5-6
TGTGCCAGCAGCTTGGGACAGGGGATGTGGGAGCAGTACTTC
CASSLGQGMWEQYF
>TRBJ2-1|TRBD1|-|TRBV5-1
TGCGCCAGCAGCAAATGGACAGGGGGGAATGAGCAGTTCTTC
CASSKWTGGNEQFF
>TRBJ2-3|-|-|TRBV5-1
TGCGCCAGCAGGAGAGCGGAGTCCACAGATACGCAGTATTTT
CASRRAESTDTQYF
>TRBJ2-7|-|few|TRBV4-3
TGCGCCAGCAGCCAAGATGAGGGACGGTCCTACGAGCAGTACTTC
CASSQDEGRSYEQYF
>TRBJ1-2|TRBD1|-|TRBV6-5
TGTGCCAGCACTCCGACAGGGGGCATTTATGGCTACACCTTC
CASTPTGGIYGYTF
>TRBJ2-5|TRBD1|once|TRBV30
TGTGCCTGGAGGGCAAGGACAGGGGGCCAAGAGACCCAGTACTTC
CAWRARTGGQETQYF